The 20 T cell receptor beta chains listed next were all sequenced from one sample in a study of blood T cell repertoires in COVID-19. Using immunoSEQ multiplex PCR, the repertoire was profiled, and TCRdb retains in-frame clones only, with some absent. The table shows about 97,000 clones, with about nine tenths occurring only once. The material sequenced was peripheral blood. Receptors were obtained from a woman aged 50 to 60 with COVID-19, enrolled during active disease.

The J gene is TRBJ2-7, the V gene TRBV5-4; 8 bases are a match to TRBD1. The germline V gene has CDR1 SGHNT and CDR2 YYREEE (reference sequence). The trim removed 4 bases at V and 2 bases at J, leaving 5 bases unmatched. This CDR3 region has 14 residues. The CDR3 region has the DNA TGTGCCAGCAGCGCGACAGGGGCCCCCTACGAGCAGTACTTC. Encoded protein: CASSATGAPYEQYF. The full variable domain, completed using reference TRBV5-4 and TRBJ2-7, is ETGVTQSPTHLIKTRGQQVTLRCSSQSGHNTVSWYQQALGQGPQFIFQYYREEENGRGNFPPRFSGLQFPNYSSELNVNALELDDSALYLCASSATGAPYEQYFGPGTRLTVT.

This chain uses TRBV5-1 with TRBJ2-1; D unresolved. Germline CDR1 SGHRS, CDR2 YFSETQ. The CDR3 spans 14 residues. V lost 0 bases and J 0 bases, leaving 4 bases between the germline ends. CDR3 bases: TGCGCCAGCAGCTTGGGTTACTCCTACAATGAGCAGTTCTTC. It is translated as CASSLGYSYNEQFF. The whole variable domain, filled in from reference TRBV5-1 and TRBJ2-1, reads KAGVTQTPRYLIKTRGQQVTLSCSPISGHRSVSWYQQTPGQGLQFLFEYFSETQRNKGNFPGRFSGRQFSNSRSEMNVSTLELGDSALYLCASSLGYSYNEQFFGPGTRLTVL.

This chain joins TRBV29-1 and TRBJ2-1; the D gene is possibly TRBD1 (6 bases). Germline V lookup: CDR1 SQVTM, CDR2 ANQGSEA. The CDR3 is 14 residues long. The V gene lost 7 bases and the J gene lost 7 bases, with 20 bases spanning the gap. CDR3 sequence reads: CSAVGRGIENEQFF. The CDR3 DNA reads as TGCAGCGCCGTGGGCAGGGGAATTGAGAATGAGCAGTTCTTC.

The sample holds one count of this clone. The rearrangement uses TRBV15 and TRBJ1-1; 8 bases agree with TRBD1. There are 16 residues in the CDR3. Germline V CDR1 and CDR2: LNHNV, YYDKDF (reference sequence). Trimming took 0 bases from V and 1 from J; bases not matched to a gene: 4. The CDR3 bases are TGTGCCACCAGCAGAGATACGGGGACAGGGAACACTGAAGCTTTCTTT. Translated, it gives CATSRDTGTGNTEAFF.

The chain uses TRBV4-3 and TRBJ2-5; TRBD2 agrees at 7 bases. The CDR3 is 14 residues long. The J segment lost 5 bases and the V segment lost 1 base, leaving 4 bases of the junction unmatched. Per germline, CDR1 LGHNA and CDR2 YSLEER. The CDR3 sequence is CASSQGLATETQYF. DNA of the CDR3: TGCGCCAGCAGCCAAGGACTAGCTACCGAGACCCAGTACTTC.

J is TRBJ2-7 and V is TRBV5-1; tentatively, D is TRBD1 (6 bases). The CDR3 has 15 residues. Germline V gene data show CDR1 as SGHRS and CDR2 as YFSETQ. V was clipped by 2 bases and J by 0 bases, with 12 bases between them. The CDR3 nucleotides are TGCGCCAGCAGCTTACTACAGGGCAGCTCCTACGAGCAGTACTTC. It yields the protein CASSLLQGSSYEQYF.

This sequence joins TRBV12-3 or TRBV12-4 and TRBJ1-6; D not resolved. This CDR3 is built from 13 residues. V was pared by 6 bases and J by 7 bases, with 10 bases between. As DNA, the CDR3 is TGTGCCAGCAGAGTTGCAGGAAATTCACCCCTCCACTTT. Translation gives CASRVAGNSPLHF.

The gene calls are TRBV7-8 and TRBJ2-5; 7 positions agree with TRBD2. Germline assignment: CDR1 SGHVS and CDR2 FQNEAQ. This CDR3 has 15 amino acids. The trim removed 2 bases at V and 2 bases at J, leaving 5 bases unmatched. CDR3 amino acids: CASSLRPGGQETQYF. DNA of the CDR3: TGTGCCAGCAGCTTAAGGCCGGGGGGACAAGAGACCCAGTACTTC.

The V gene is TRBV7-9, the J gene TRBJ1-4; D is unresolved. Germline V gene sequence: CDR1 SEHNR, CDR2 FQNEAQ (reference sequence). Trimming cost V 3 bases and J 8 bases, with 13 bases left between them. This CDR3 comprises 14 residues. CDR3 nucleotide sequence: TGTGCCAGCAGCTTCGCCGGGAAAGGCGAAAAACTGTTTTTT. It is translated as CASSFAGKGEKLFF.

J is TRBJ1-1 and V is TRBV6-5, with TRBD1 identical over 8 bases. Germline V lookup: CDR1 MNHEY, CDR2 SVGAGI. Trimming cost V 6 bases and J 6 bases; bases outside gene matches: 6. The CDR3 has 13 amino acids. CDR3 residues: CASSATGGPEAFF. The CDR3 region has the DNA TGTGCCAGCAGCGCTACAGGGGGACCTGAAGCTTTCTTT.

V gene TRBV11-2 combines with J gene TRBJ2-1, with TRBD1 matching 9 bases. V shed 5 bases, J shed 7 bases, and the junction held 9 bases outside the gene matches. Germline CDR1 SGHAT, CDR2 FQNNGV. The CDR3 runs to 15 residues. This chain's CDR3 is CASSPYSGTGNEQFF. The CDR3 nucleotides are TGTGCCAGCAGCCCATACTCCGGGACAGGGAATGAGCAGTTCTTC.

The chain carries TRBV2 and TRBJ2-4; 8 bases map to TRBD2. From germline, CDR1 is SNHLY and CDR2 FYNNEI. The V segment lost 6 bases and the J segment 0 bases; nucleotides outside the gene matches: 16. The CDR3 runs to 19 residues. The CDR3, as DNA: TGTGCCAGCAGGTGGGGTGTGCCTAGCGGGCAACTAGCCAAAAACATTCAGTACTTC. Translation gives CASRWGVPSGQLAKNIQYF. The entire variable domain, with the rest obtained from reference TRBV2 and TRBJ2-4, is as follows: EPEVTQTPSHQVTQMGQEVILRCVPISNHLYFYWYRQILGQKVEFLVSFYNNEISEKSEIFDDQFSVERPDGSNFTLKIRSTKLEDSAMYFCASRWGVPSGQLAKNIQYFGAGTRLSVL.

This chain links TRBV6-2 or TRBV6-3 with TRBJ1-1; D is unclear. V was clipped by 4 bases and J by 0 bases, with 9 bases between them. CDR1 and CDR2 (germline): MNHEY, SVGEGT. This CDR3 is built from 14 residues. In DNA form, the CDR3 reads TGTGCCAGCAGTTCCGGGTCGGTGAACACTGAAGCTTTCTTT. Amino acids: CASSSGSVNTEAFF.

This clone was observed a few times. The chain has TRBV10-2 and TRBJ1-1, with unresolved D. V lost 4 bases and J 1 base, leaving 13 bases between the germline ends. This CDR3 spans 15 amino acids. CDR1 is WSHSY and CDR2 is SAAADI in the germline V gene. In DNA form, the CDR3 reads TGCGCCAGCAGTGTGGCGGGCCTTTCGAACACTGAAGCTTTCTTT. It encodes CASSVAGLSNTEAFF.

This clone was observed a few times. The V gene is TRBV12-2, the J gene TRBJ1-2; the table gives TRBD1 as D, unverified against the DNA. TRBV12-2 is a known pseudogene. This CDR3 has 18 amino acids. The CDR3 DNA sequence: TGTGCAAGTCGCTTAGGGCCTTGTCGGGACAGGAGTAACTATGGCTACACCTTC. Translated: CASRLGPCRDRSNYGYTF.

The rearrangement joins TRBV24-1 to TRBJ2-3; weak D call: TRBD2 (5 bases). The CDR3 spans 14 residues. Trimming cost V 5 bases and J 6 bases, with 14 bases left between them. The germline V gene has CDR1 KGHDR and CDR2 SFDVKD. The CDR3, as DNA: TGTGCCACCAGTGCGGGTCTAGCATGGGATACGCAGTATTTT. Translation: CATSAGLAWDTQYF.

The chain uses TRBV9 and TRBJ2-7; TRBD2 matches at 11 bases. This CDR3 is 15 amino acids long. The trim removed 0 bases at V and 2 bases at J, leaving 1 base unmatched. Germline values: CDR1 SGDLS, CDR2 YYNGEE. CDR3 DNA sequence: TGTGCCAGCAGCGTAGGTAGCGGGGGGGCCTACGAGCAGTACTTC. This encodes CASSVGSGGAYEQYF.

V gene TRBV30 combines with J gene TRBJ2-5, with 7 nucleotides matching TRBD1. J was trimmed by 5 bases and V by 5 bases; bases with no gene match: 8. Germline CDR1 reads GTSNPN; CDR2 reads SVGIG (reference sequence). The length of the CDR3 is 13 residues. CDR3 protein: CAWGEGGYETQYF. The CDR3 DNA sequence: TGTGCCTGGGGGGAAGGGGGCTATGAGACCCAGTACTTC.

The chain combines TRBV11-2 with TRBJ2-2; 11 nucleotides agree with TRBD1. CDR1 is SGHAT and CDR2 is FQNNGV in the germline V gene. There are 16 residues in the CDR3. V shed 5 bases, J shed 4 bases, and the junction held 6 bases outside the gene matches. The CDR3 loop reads CASSPPGQGGTGELFF. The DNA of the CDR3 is TGTGCCAGCAGCCCCCCGGGACAGGGGGGCACCGGGGAGCTGTTTTTT.

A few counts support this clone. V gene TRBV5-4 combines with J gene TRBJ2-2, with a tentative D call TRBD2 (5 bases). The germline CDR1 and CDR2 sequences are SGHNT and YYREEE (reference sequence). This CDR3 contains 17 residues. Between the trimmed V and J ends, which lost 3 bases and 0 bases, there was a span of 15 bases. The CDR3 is CASSYRAGLSNTGELFF. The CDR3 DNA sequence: TGTGCCAGCAGCTACCGGGCGGGCCTTTCGAACACCGGGGAGCTGTTTTTT.